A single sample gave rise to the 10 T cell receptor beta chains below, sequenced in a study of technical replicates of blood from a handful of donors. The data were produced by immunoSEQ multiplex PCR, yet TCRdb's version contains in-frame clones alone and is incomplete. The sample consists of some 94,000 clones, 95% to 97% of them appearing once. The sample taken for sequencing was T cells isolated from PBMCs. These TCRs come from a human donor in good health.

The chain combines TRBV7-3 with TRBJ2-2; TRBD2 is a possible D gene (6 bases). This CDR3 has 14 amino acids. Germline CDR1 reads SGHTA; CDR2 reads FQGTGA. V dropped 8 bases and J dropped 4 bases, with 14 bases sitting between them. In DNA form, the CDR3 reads TGTGCCAGCTCCGGGACTCCCTCCACCGGGGAGCTGTTTTTT. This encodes CASSGTPSTGELFF. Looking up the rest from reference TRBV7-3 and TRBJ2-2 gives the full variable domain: GAGVSQTPSNKVTEKGKYVELRCDPISGHTALYWYRQSLGQGPEFLIYFQGTGAADDSGLPNDRFFAVRPEGSVSTLKIQRTERGDSAVYLCASSGTPSTGELFFGEGSRLTVL.

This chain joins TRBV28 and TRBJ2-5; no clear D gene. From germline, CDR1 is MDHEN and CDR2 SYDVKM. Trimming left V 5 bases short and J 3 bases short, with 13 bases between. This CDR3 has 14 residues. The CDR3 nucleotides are TGTGCCAGCAGTACGACACCGTCAAAAGAGACCCAGTACTTC. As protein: CASSTTPSKETQYF.

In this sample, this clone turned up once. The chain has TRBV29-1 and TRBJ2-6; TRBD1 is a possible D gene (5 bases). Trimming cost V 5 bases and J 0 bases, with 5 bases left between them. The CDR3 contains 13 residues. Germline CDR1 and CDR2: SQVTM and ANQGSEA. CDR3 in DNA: TGCAGCGTTAGGGGCTCTGGGGCCAACGTCCTGACTTTC. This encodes CSVRGSGANVLTF.

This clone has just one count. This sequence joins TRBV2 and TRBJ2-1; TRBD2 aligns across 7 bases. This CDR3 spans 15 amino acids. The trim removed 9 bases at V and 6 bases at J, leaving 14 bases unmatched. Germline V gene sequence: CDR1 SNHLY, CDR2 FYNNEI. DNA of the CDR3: TGTGCCAGAGCACTAAGGGGCGGGAGCCCCAATGAGCAGTTCTTC. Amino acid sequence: CARALRGGSPNEQFF.

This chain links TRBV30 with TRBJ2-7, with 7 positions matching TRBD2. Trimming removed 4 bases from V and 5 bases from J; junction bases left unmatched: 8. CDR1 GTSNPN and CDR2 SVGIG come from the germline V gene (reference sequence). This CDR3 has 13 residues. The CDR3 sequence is CAWTREEAHEQYF. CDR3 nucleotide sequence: TGTGCCTGGACACGGGAGGAGGCGCACGAGCAGTACTTC.

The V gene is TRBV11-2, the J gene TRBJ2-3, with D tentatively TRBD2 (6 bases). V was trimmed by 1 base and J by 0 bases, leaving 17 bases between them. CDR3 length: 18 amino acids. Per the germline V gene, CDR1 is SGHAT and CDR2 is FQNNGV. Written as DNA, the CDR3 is TGTGCCAGCAGCTTAGCGGAAGTTGCGGGGCACAGCACAGATACGCAGTATTTT. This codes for CASSLAEVAGHSTDTQYF.

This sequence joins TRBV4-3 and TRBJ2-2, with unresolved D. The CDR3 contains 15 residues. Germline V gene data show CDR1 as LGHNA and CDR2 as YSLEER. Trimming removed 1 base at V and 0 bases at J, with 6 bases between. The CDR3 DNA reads TGCGCCAGCAGCCAAGGAACAGCGAACACCGGGGAGCTGTTTTTT. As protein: CASSQGTANTGELFF.

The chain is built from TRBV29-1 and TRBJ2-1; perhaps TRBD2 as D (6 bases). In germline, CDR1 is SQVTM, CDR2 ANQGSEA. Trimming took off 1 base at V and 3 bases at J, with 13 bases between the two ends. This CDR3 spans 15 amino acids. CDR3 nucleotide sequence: TGCAGCGTTGAAGGGGGGGATGGGTACTACAATGAGCAGTTCTTC. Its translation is CSVEGGDGYYNEQFF.

CDR3 DNA sequence: TGTGCCAGCAGCCCGGGACACGGCTATGGCTACACCTTC. Its translation: CASSPGHGYGYTF. The V and J genes are TRBV2 and TRBJ1-2; D perhaps matches TRBD1 (6 bases). The CDR3 runs 13 residues. The germline CDR1 and CDR2 sequences are SNHLY and FYNNEI. The V end lost 6 bases, the J end lost 4 bases, and 12 bases lay between the germline ends.

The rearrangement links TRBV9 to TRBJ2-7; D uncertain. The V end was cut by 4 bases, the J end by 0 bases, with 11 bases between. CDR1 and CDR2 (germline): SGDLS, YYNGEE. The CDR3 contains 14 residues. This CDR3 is CASSLIGTSYEQYF. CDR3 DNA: TGTGCCAGCAGCCTCATCGGTACCTCCTACGAGCAGTACTTC.